These 5 T cell receptor beta chains originate from one sample sequenced in a study of blood T cell repertoires in COVID-19. The data were produced by immunoSEQ multiplex PCR, yet TCRdb's version contains in-frame clones alone and is incomplete. The sample holds 350,000 to 450,000 clones, 89% seen once. Sequenced: peripheral blood. The receptors originated from a middle-aged woman with COVID-19, enrolled during active disease.

V usage is TRBV5-6 and J usage is TRBJ1-2; 10 bases line up with TRBD1. CDR1 is SGHDT and CDR2 is YYEEEE in the germline V gene. CDR3 length: 15 residues. V shed 0 bases and J 7 bases; nucleotides not matched to a gene: 6. CDR3 coding DNA: TGTGCCAGCAGCTTGGGGGCCGGGACAGGGGTTGGCTACACCTTC. This codes for CASSLGAGTGVGYTF. Full variable domain (missing parts from reference TRBV5-6 and TRBJ1-2): DAGVTQSPTHLIKTRGQQVTLRCSPKSGHDTVSWYQQALGQGPQFIFQYYEEEERQRGNFPDRFSGHQFPNYSSELNVNALLLGDSALYLCASSLGAGTGVGYTFGSGTRLTVV.

This chain links TRBV4-3 with TRBJ1-4, with TRBD1 as a possible D gene (5 bases). From germline, CDR1 is LGHNA and CDR2 YSLEER. Trimming shortened V by 0 bases and J by 5 bases, and 13 bases separated the two germline ends. There are 16 residues in the CDR3. The CDR3 DNA is TGCGCCAGCAGCCAAGATGGGGCAGGGTTAAATGAAAAACTGTTTTTT. This codes for CASSQDGAGLNEKLFF.

V and J are TRBV28 and TRBJ1-1; possibly TRBD1 for D (5 bases). This CDR3 has 14 residues. The V end was cut by 2 bases, the J end by 1 base, with 8 bases between. Germline CDR1 is MDHEN and CDR2 is SYDVKM. Written as DNA, the CDR3 is TGTGCCAGCAGTTTACTCGACAGGAACACTGAAGCTTTCTTT. The encoded protein is CASSLLDRNTEAFF.

This chain uses TRBV27 with TRBJ2-5, with a weak D call TRBD1 (5 bases). In germline, CDR1 is MNHEY, CDR2 SMNVEV (reference sequence). Trimming took off 3 bases at V and 5 bases at J, with 13 bases between the two ends. The CDR3 spans 14 residues. CDR3 sequence reads: CASSLERGGETQYF. The DNA for the CDR3 is TGTGCCAGCAGTTTGGAAAGGGGTGGCGAGACCCAGTACTTC.

V and J are TRBV7-2 and TRBJ1-5, with D unresolved. Trimming took 1 base from V and 5 from J, leaving 9 bases between them. This CDR3 has 14 amino acids. The V gene's germline CDR1 is SGHTA and CDR2 FQGNSA. In DNA, the CDR3 is TGTGCCAGCAGCTTAGACAAACAGTATCAGCCCCAGCATTTT. It yields the protein CASSLDKQYQPQHF.